These 30 T cell receptor beta chains were sequenced from one sample in a study of cytomegalovirus exposure and HLA in healthy donors. The PCR was carried out with 60 Vbeta primers and 13 Jbeta primers. Measured with immunoSEQ multiplex PCR; TCRdb has only the in-frame clones, and not every one. Found here are some 120,000 clones, approximately 68% of them singletons; the top ten hold less than 2%. Source material: PBMCs. The origin of the receptors is a man under 40 in good health and CMV-seropositive.

The rearrangement uses TRBV2 and TRBJ2-7; D perhaps matches TRBD2 (6 bases). The germline gives CDR1 SNHLY, CDR2 FYNNEI. The CDR3 runs to 14 residues. V lost 7 bases and J 1 base, leaving 14 bases between the germline ends. This CDR3 reads CASTLGLGSYEQYF. CDR3 coding DNA: TGTGCCAGCACCTTGGGACTGGGGTCCTACGAGCAGTACTTC.

This clone was seen only once. This chain links TRBV19 with TRBJ1-3; D possibly corresponds to TRBD1 (6 bases). Trimming shortened V by 6 bases and J by 2 bases, and 11 bases separated the two germline ends. This CDR3 comprises 14 residues. Looked up from germline, CDR1 is LNHDA and CDR2 is SQIVND (reference sequence). Here the CDR3 DNA reads TGTGCCAGTAGCCGTACAGGGACTGGAAACACCATATATTTT. It encodes CASSRTGTGNTIYF. Drawing the rest from reference TRBV19 and TRBJ1-3, the complete variable domain is DGGITQSPKYLFRKEGQNVTLSCEQNLNHDAMYWYRQDPGQGLRLIYYSQIVNDFQKGDIAEGYSVSREKKESFPLTVTSAQKNPTAFYLCASSRTGTGNTIYFGEGSWLTVV.

The chain has TRBV4-3 and TRBJ1-1; D remains unclear. Germline lookup yields CDR1 LGHNA and CDR2 YSLEER. V dropped 2 bases and J dropped 3 bases, with 16 bases sitting between them. This CDR3 comprises 16 residues. The CDR3 DNA is TGCGCCAGCAGCCAATTTACGCGGGTTTGGGACACTGAAGCTTTCTTT. Protein sequence: CASSQFTRVWDTEAFF.

V and J are TRBV25-1 and TRBJ2-1; 10 nucleotides agree with TRBD2. This CDR3 has 15 residues. V trimming: 4 bases; J trimming: 4 bases; junction bases outside the gene matches: 4. CDR1 is MGHDK, CDR2 SYGVNS, per germline. DNA for the CDR3: TGTGCCAGCAGTGGGCTAGCGGGAGATTACAATGAGCAGTTCTTC. Translation: CASSGLAGDYNEQFF.

J is TRBJ1-3 and V is TRBV6-1, with 11 bases aligning to TRBD1. From germline, CDR1 is MNHNS and CDR2 SASEGT. Germline trimming cut 7 bases from V and 11 bases from J; bases unmatched to any gene: 13. The CDR3 covers 15 residues. In DNA form, the CDR3 reads TGTGCCAGCACCGAGTTTGCCGGGACAGGGGGACCCATATATTTT. Translation: CASTEFAGTGGPIYF.

The chain has TRBV19 and TRBJ2-7; TRBD2 aligns across 10 bases. CDR3 length: 14 residues. Germline CDR1 LNHDA, CDR2 SQIVND (reference sequence). J lost 2 bases, V lost 7 bases, and 5 bases had no gene match. CDR3: CASTRTSGTYEQYF. CDR3 DNA sequence: TGTGCCAGTACCCGGACTAGCGGTACCTACGAGCAGTACTTC.

The J gene is TRBJ1-6, the V gene TRBV30, with a possible D match to TRBD1 (6 bases). CDR3 length: 12 amino acids. Trimming shortened V by 2 bases and J by 11 bases, and 10 bases separated the two germline ends. Germline V gives CDR1 GTSNPN, CDR2 SVGIG (reference sequence). CDR3 DNA: TGTGCCTGGAGTAGGGGGGGTCCACCCCTCCACTTT. This encodes CAWSRGGPPLHF.

The chain has TRBV28 and TRBJ2-6, with D unresolved. V was clipped by 6 bases and J by 0 bases, with 12 bases between them. CDR3 length equals 16 residues. CDR1 and CDR2 (germline): MDHEN, SYDVKM. As DNA, the CDR3 is TGTGCCAGCAGCCTGACTCTCCGCTCTGGGGCCAACGTCCTGACTTTC. Amino acids: CASSLTLRSGANVLTF.

This clone appeared once. The CDR3 DNA sequence: TGTGCCAGCAGCTTAACAGCTGAGGGCCTATATGGCTACACCTTC. Encoded protein: CASSLTAEGLYGYTF. V gene TRBV7-2 combines with J gene TRBJ1-2; no clear D gene. Per germline, CDR1 SGHTA and CDR2 FQGNSA. V gave up 2 bases and J gave up 5 bases, with 15 bases separating them. CDR3 size: 15 residues.

The genes are TRBV30 and TRBJ2-5; 14 positions match TRBD2. Trimming took 7 bases from V and 5 from J; bases not matched to a gene: 6. CDR3 length equals 14 residues. Germline CDR1 and CDR2: GTSNPN and SVGIG (reference sequence). The CDR3 bases are TGTGCCTTGTGGGGACTAGCGGGAGATGAGACCCAGTACTTC. Amino acids: CALWGLAGDETQYF. The variable domain in full, with the rest retrieved from reference TRBV30 and TRBJ2-5, is SQTIHQWPATLVQPVGSPLSLECTVEGTSNPNLYWYRQAAGRGLQLLFYSVGIGQISSEVPQNLSASRPQDRQFILSSKKLLLSDSGFYLCALWGLAGDETQYFGPGTRLLVL.

This clone was counted between two and nine times. A junction end diverges from the germline sequence, so it may reflect a read error. The genes are TRBV11-2 and TRBJ1-2, with D perhaps matching TRBD1 (6 bases). Germline CDR1 SGHAT, CDR2 FQNNGV. This CDR3 comprises 16 residues. CDR3 residues: CASSLEVGQRRQTPDF. CDR3 sequence (DNA): TGTGCCAGCAGCTTAGAAGTCGGACAGAGGCGACAAACGCCGGACTTC.

CDR3 nucleotide sequence: TGTGCCTGGTTAATCCCACTAACCAACGAGCAGTACTTC. Protein product: CAWLIPLTNEQYF. The chain combines TRBV2 with TRBJ2-7; no definite D call. The germline V gene has CDR1 SNHLY and CDR2 FYNNEI. This CDR3 has 13 amino acids. V was pared by 11 bases and J by 5 bases, with 19 bases between.

The rearrangement links TRBV5-1 to TRBJ2-7; weak D call: TRBD1 (6 bases). The V and J ends lost 1 base and 2 bases respectively, with 13 bases between them. The CDR3 totals 15 residues. Germline assignment: CDR1 SGHRS and CDR2 YFSETQ. The CDR3 protein is CASSLIETGTYEQYF. The DNA of the CDR3 is TGCGCCAGCAGCTTGATTGAGACAGGTACCTACGAGCAGTACTTC.

The chain uses TRBV27 and TRBJ2-7; possibly TRBD2 for D (6 bases). The CDR3 is 16 amino acids. Germline CDR1 and CDR2: MNHEY and SMNVEV (reference sequence). Trimming removed 3 bases at V and 3 bases at J, with 18 bases between. Written as DNA, the CDR3 is TGTGCCAGCAGTTTGTTAGGCGGGAACCTCTTCTACGAGCAGTACTTC. Amino acid sequence: CASSLLGGNLFYEQYF.

This chain links TRBV4-2 with TRBJ2-1; 11 bases line up with TRBD2. V shed 3 bases, J shed 5 bases, and the junction held 3 bases outside the gene matches. In germline, CDR1 is LGHNA, CDR2 YNFKEQ. The CDR3 contains 15 residues. In DNA form, the CDR3 reads TGTGCCAGCAGCCACCCGGGACTAGCGGACAATGAGCAGTTCTTC. Protein: CASSHPGLADNEQFF.

The chain joins TRBV5-5 to TRBJ2-7; TRBD2 matches at 12 bases. The CDR3 loop spans 14 amino acids. Germline CDR1 reads SGHKS; CDR2 reads YYEKEE (reference sequence). The V and J ends lost 5 bases and 3 bases, in that order; junction bases with no gene match: 3. CDR3 amino acids: CASRSTSGSYEQYF. The CDR3 DNA reads TGTGCCAGCAGATCGACTAGCGGGAGCTACGAGCAGTACTTC.

The chain combines TRBV5-1 with TRBJ1-3; weak D call: TRBD1 (6 bases). Germline assignment: CDR1 SGHRS and CDR2 YFSETQ. The CDR3 spans 14 residues. V lost 4 bases and J 4 bases, leaving 12 bases between the germline ends. The CDR3 region has the DNA TGCGCCAGCAGCCTCGACACAGGGGGAAACACCATATATTTT. Its protein is CASSLDTGGNTIYF.

This clone was picked up a small number of times. The CDR3 DNA reads TGTGCCAGCAGTTTCGGAGCGGGCTATGGCTACACCTTC. Protein: CASSFGAGYGYTF. This chain uses TRBV27 with TRBJ1-2; D remains ambiguous. The CDR3 is 13 residues long. V lost 3 bases to trimming and J lost 4 bases, with 9 bases between them. CDR1 is MNHEY, CDR2 SMNVEV, per germline (reference sequence).

This clone was detected only once. The rearrangement joins TRBV5-1 to TRBJ2-7; D is perhaps TRBD2 (6 bases). Looked up from germline, CDR1 is SGHRS and CDR2 is YFSETQ. The V gene lost 0 bases and the J gene lost 6 bases, with 16 bases spanning the gap. This CDR3 spans 15 amino acids. The CDR3 region has the DNA TGCGCCAGCAGCTTGGCGGGGGTTCTTCCGTCCGAGCAGTACTTC. Its translation is CASSLAGVLPSEQYF.

V and J are TRBV7-2 and TRBJ2-1; 11 nucleotides match TRBD2. The V gene's germline CDR1 is SGHTA and CDR2 FQGNSA. The CDR3 consists of 15 residues. The V segment lost 5 bases and the J segment 3 bases; nucleotides outside the gene matches: 3. The CDR3 DNA is TGTGCCAGCAGCCTCACTAGCGGGGGCTACAATGAGCAGTTCTTC. This gives the protein CASSLTSGGYNEQFF.

The V call is TRBV28, the J call TRBJ2-2; unclear D gene. With 5 bases removed from V and 1 base from J, the gap between germline ends came to 2 bases. Germline V gene lookup returns CDR1 MDHEN and CDR2 SYDVKM. The CDR3 has 12 amino acids. The CDR3 DNA follows: TGTGCCAGCAGTCAGAACACCGGGGAGCTGTTTTTT. Its protein is CASSQNTGELFF.

This chain uses TRBV5-4 with TRBJ1-5; D not resolved. CDR3 length equals 15 residues. Trimming removed 3 bases from V and 1 base from J, with 11 bases in between. Germline loops: CDR1 SGHNT, CDR2 YYREEE (reference sequence). The CDR3 sequence: CASSSGPRSNQPQHF. DNA for the CDR3: TGTGCCAGCAGCTCCGGCCCTAGAAGCAATCAGCCCCAGCATTTT.

The CDR3, as DNA: TGTGCCAGCAGCCTCCGAGGGACAGGGGACGCGGATGAGCAGTTCTTC. It is translated as CASSLRGTGDADEQFF. The V call is TRBV6-4, the J call TRBJ2-1, with 10 positions matching TRBD1. Germline-derived CDR1 and CDR2 are MRHNA and SNTAGT. J gave up 8 bases and V 6 bases, and 13 bases lay outside the gene matches. CDR3 length: 16 residues.

This chain uses TRBV7-2 with TRBJ1-4, with TRBD1 as a possible D gene (5 bases). CDR1 SGHTA and CDR2 FQGNSA come from the germline V gene. Trimming removed 5 bases at V and 3 bases at J, with 13 bases between. The CDR3 is 15 residues long. This CDR3 reads CASSRRQPPNEKLFF. The CDR3 coding sequence is TGTGCCAGCAGCCGTCGACAGCCTCCTAATGAAAAACTGTTTTTT.

This sequence joins TRBV19 and TRBJ1-1; TRBD1 aligns across 8 bases. Germline-derived CDR1 and CDR2 are LNHDA and SQIVND (reference sequence). Trimming at V came to 8 bases and at J to 1 base, leaving 3 bases not matched to a gene. The CDR3 runs 13 residues. CDR3 protein: CASGDRWNTEAFF. CDR3 nucleotides: TGTGCCAGTGGGGACAGGTGGAACACTGAAGCTTTCTTT.

This chain connects TRBV7-3 to TRBJ2-7; TRBD1 matches 11 bases. The CDR3 has 14 amino acids. Germline CDR1 reads SGHTA; CDR2 reads FQGTGA. With V trimmed by 5 bases and J by 6 bases, 6 bases remained unmatched. The CDR3, as DNA: TGTGCCAGCAGCCTTGGGACAGGGGGTAGCGAGCAGTACTTC. Its translation: CASSLGTGGSEQYF.

The V and J genes are TRBV15 and TRBJ1-1; no firm D call. Germline V gene data show CDR1 as LNHNV and CDR2 as YYDKDF (reference sequence). The germline V and J ends were trimmed by 5 bases and 6 bases, with 13 bases remaining between them. This CDR3 is built from 13 residues. For the CDR3, the DNA is TGTGCCACCAGCTCGGGAGTTAAGCCTGAAGCTTTCTTT. Translation gives CATSSGVKPEAFF.

The V gene is TRBV7-2, the J gene TRBJ1-2; 7 bases fit TRBD1. The trim removed 3 bases at V and 6 bases at J, leaving 13 bases unmatched. The CDR3 runs 16 residues. The germline gives CDR1 SGHTA, CDR2 FQGNSA. Here the CDR3 reads CASSFQRQGRGDGYTF. In DNA, the CDR3 is TGTGCCAGCAGCTTCCAAAGACAGGGTAGAGGCGATGGCTACACCTTC.

In this sample, this clone turned up a few times. The CDR3: CASSLRVAGVTGELFF. The CDR3 DNA is TGTGCCAGCAGCTTAAGAGTAGCGGGAGTCACCGGGGAGCTGTTTTTT. J is TRBJ2-2 and V is TRBV7-3, with TRBD2 matching 9 bases. The CDR3 consists of 16 residues. V lost 1 base, J lost 4 bases, and 4 bases stayed unmatched. CDR1 and CDR2 (germline): SGHTA, FQGTGA.

V and J are TRBV30 and TRBJ2-7, with D possibly being TRBD2 (6 bases). Germline-derived CDR1 and CDR2 are GTSNPN and SVGIG (reference sequence). This CDR3 has 14 amino acids. The V end lost 1 base, the J end lost 2 bases, and 12 bases lay between the germline ends. CDR3 sequence: CAWSARGRPYEQYF. CDR3 DNA sequence: TGTGCCTGGAGTGCGCGGGGCCGGCCCTACGAGCAGTACTTC. Complete variable domain (other parts from reference TRBV30 and TRBJ2-7): SQTIHQWPATLVQPVGSPLSLECTVEGTSNPNLYWYRQAAGRGLQLLFYSVGIGQISSEVPQNLSASRPQDRQFILSSKKLLLSDSGFYLCAWSARGRPYEQYFGPGTRLTVT.